Listed below are T cell receptor beta chains from one sample, sequenced in a study of cytomegalovirus exposure and HLA in healthy donors. Produced via immunoSEQ multiplex PCR; TCRdb's table is partial and in-frame only. The sample includes around 63,000 clones, around 96% of them seen just once. Sequencing used PBMCs. The receptor set was obtained from a woman between 18 and 29 years old in good health and CMV-seronegative. Both conserved end residues are part of each CDR3. D genes are given only for firm matches. Size values are once, few and many counts, or a class for expanded clones, and some rows have none.

D gene,clone size,J gene,V gene,CDR3 protein,CDR3 DNA
NA,NA,TRBJ2-1,TRBV6-1,CASSQYNEQFF,TGTGCCAGCAGCCAGTACAATGAGCAGTTCTTC
TRBD1,once,TRBJ1-2,TRBV9,CASSVGTGPNYGYTF,TGTGCCAGCAGCGTAGGGACAGGACCTAACTATGGCTACACCTTC
NA,NA,TRBJ1-5,TRBV19,CASSRGPHLNQPQHF,TGTGCCAGTAGTAGGGGCCCCCATCTGAATCAGCCCCAGCATTTT
TRBD1,NA,TRBJ1-1,TRBV27,CASGQGVTEAFF,TGTGCCAGCGGACAGGGCGTCACTGAAGCTTTCTTT
TRBD2,NA,TRBJ2-1,TRBV6-1,CASTGLAGRDEQFF,TGTGCCAGCACCGGACTAGCGGGGCGTGATGAGCAGTTCTTC
TRBD2,NA,TRBJ2-1,TRBV7-2,CASSFGLAGDNEQFF,TGTGCCAGCAGCTTCGGGCTAGCGGGTGACAATGAGCAGTTCTTC
TRBD1,NA,TRBJ2-3,TRBV29-1,CSVAAGGTDTQYF,TGCAGCGTTGCGGCAGGGGGTACAGATACGCAGTATTTT
TRBD2,NA,TRBJ2-7,TRBV5-1,CASSVVQGSGSYEQYF,TGCGCCAGCAGCGTGGTCCAGGGCAGCGGGAGCTACGAGCAGTACTTC
TRBD2,NA,TRBJ2-5,TRBV5-8,CASSLESSGGEETQYF,TGTGCCAGCAGCTTGGAGTCTAGCGGGGGGGAAGAGACCCAGTACTTC
TRBD2,NA,TRBJ2-1,TRBV5-1,CASSSSSGMKGEQFF,TGCGCCAGCAGCTCCTCTAGCGGGATGAAAGGAGAGCAGTTCTTC
TRBD1,NA,TRBJ2-7,TRBV9,CASSPGGGSYEQYF,TGTGCCAGCAGCCCAGGGGGCGGGTCCTACGAGCAGTACTTC
TRBD1,NA,TRBJ1-4,TRBV28,CASGTRGQGWDEKLFF,TGTGCCAGCGGCACACGGGGACAGGGCTGGGATGAAAAACTGTTTTTT
NA,NA,TRBJ2-3,TRBV4-3,CASSQEASVPTDTQYF,TGCGCCAGCAGCCAAGAAGCTAGCGTTCCCACAGATACGCAGTATTTT
TRBD2,NA,TRBJ2-1,TRBV7-2,CASSLGGTRWSGEQFF,TGTGCCAGCAGCTTAGGGGGGACTAGGTGGAGCGGGGAGCAGTTCTTC
NA,once,TRBJ1-1,TRBV9,CASSSGGYGDTEAFF,TGTGCCAGCAGCTCTGGGGGGTATGGGGACACTGAAGCTTTCTTT
NA,NA,TRBJ1-2,TRBV7-2,CASSLNFGAGYTF,TGTGCCAGCAGCTTAAATTTTGGGGCTGGCTACACCTTC
NA,NA,TRBJ2-3,TRBV15,CATSRDLASWTDTQYF,TGTGCCACCAGCAGAGATTTGGCTAGCTGGACGGATACGCAGTATTTT
NA,NA,TRBJ1-2,TRBV10-3,CAISESTRQFYGYTF,TGTGCCATCAGTGAGTCGACTCGCCAGTTCTATGGCTACACCTTC
TRBD1,NA,TRBJ2-7,TRBV7-8,CASSTQGLVGEQYF,TGTGCCAGCAGCACACAGGGGTTGGTCGGCGAGCAGTACTTC
TRBD2,NA,TRBJ2-5,TRBV30,CAWSVKGLAGTQETQYF,TGTGCCTGGAGTGTAAAGGGACTAGCGGGCACACAAGAGACCCAGTACTTC
NA,NA,TRBJ2-4,TRBV29-1,CSARLAKNIQYF,TGCAGCGCGAGGTTAGCCAAAAACATTCAGTACTTC
NA,once,TRBJ2-4,TRBV6-1,CASSSLAKNIQYF,TGTGCCAGCAGTTCCCTAGCCAAAAACATTCAGTACTTC
NA,NA,TRBJ1-2,TRBV28,CASRPPRGAANYGYTF,TGTGCCAGCAGGCCCCCCAGGGGCGCAGCTAACTATGGCTACACCTTC
NA,NA,TRBJ1-1,TRBV6-5,CASSYVGTEAFF,TGTGCCAGCAGTTACGTCGGCACTGAAGCTTTCTTT
TRBD1,NA,TRBJ1-1,TRBV19,CASSARGTANTEAFF,TGTGCCAGTAGTGCCAGGGGGACCGCGAACACTGAAGCTTTCTTT
TRBD1,NA,TRBJ1-2,TRBV7-8,CASSLVGGTANYGYTF,TGTGCCAGCAGCTTAGTTGGGGGGACAGCCAACTATGGCTACACCTTC
NA,NA,TRBJ2-1,TRBV5-1,CASSLAGDSYREQFF,TGCGCCAGCAGCTTGGCGGGTGACAGCTATCGGGAGCAGTTCTTC
TRBD2,NA,TRBJ2-2,TRBV2,CASSGGGFTGELFF,TGTGCCAGCAGCGGGGGGGGTTTTACCGGGGAGCTGTTTTTT
NA,NA,TRBJ1-2,TRBV29-1,CSVEGGVGYTF,TGCAGCGTTGAAGGGGGGGTCGGCTACACCTTC
TRBD2,NA,TRBJ2-5,TRBV7-2,CASSPAGGWETQYF,TGTGCCAGCAGCCCCGCGGGGGGTTGGGAGACCCAGTACTTC
TRBD2,NA,TRBJ2-3,TRBV6-4,CASSDSSGGADTQYF,TGTGCCAGCAGTGACTCTAGCGGGGGGGCAGATACGCAGTATTTT
NA,NA,TRBJ2-5,TRBV7-9,CASSLNPQEETQYF,TGTGCCAGCAGCTTGAACCCCCAGGAAGAGACCCAGTACTTC
TRBD2,NA,TRBJ2-1,TRBV18,CASRLAGYNEQFF,TGTGCCTCTCGACTAGCGGGCTACAATGAGCAGTTCTTC